The 21 T cell receptor beta chains given below trace back to one sample, sequenced in a study of post-analysis software for immune sequencing data. Study-level findings and limits: Roughly 5 TRBV segments (TRBV5-6, TRBV5-1 and TRBV20-1 among them) occurred more frequently in patients than in controls.

The TCR beta cDNA libraries contained unique molecular identifiers. TCRdb itself ran the PCR reads through MiXCR, one entry per CDR3 protein. The profile covers about 380,000 distinct CDR3 sequences, with around 37% appearing a single time and around 15% taken by the ten largest. These TCRs' antigens remain unknown. The source material was blood. These receptor sequences come from a girl under 18 with multiple sclerosis.

The rearrangement uses TRBV25-1 and TRBJ2-5; possibly TRBD1 or TRBD2 for D (7 bases each). This CDR3 spans 15 amino acids. V lost 3 bases to trimming and J lost 1 base, with 12 bases between them. Germline V gene lookup returns CDR1 MGHDK and CDR2 SYGVNS. Here the CDR3 DNA reads TGTGCCAGCAGTGACAGGGGGGGGCTCCAAGAGACCCAGTACTTC. This encodes CASSDRGGLQETQYF. The full variable domain, rest sourced from reference TRBV25-1 and TRBJ2-5, is EADIYQTPRYLVIGTGKKITLECSQTMGHDKMYWYQQDPGMELHLIHYSYGVNSTEKGDLSSESTVSRIRTEHFPLTLESARPSHTSQYLCASSDRGGLQETQYFGPGTRLLVL.

In the case of this clonotype: A junction end diverges from the germline sequence, so it may reflect a read error. This chain joins TRBV5-5 and TRBJ2-7, with D possibly matching TRBD1 (6 bases). The CDR3 is 16 amino acids. Germline CDR1 and CDR2: SGHKS and YYEKEE (reference sequence). The CDR3 DNA reads TGTGCCTGCAGCCTGGGGGCAGGGGACCCCCTCTACGAGCAGTACTTC. This translates into CACSLGAGDPLYEQYF.

The V call is TRBV11-2, the J call TRBJ2-7; D is ambiguous. The CDR3 runs to 14 residues. V shed 1 base and J shed 0 bases, with 7 bases lying between them. Germline CDR1 and CDR2: SGHAT and FQNNGV. CDR3: CASSLVLNSYEQYF. CDR3 coding DNA: TGTGCCAGCAGCTTAGTCCTAAACTCCTACGAGCAGTACTTC.

The chain has TRBV7-9 and TRBJ1-1; TRBD1 might be the D (5 bases). The V gene's germline CDR1 is SEHNR and CDR2 FQNEAQ (reference sequence). The CDR3 has 15 amino acids. The V gene lost 5 bases and the J gene lost 7 bases, with 20 bases spanning the gap. The CDR3 coding sequence is TGTGCCAGCAGCCAGCAGGGAGCTGCAATCAGTGAAGCTTTCTTT. Translated, it gives CASSQQGAAISEAFF. Full variable domain (rest looked up from reference TRBV7-9 and TRBJ1-1): DTGVSQNPRHKITKRGQNVTFRCDPISEHNRLYWYRQTLGQGPEFLTYFQNEAQLEKSRLLSDRFSAERPKGSFSTLEIQRTEQGDSAMYLCASSQQGAAISEAFFGQGTRLTVV.

This rearrangement joins TRBV6-6 to TRBJ2-4; no clear D. The V gene's germline CDR1 is MNHNY and CDR2 SVGAGI (reference sequence). Trimming cost V 5 bases and J 8 bases, with 10 bases left between them. The CDR3 covers 12 residues. CDR3 region: CASSKDPYIQYF. The CDR3 nucleotides are TGTGCCAGCAGTAAGGACCCCTACATTCAGTACTTC.

The V gene is TRBV3-1, the J gene TRBJ2-2; 7 bases are a match to TRBD1. V shed 4 bases and J 6 bases; nucleotides not matched to a gene: 14. Germline CDR1 LGHDT, CDR2 YNNKEL (reference sequence). The CDR3 totals 17 residues. The CDR3 is CASSPGKVTGYPGELFF. For the CDR3, the DNA is TGTGCCAGCAGCCCAGGGAAAGTGACAGGGTACCCCGGGGAGCTGTTTTTT.

J is TRBJ1-1 and V is TRBV20-1; TRBD1 agrees at 7 bases. Per germline, CDR1 DFQATT and CDR2 SNEGSKA (reference sequence). CDR3 length: 16 amino acids. The V and J ends lost 5 bases and 3 bases, in that order; junction bases with no gene match: 15. The CDR3 DNA reads TGCAGTGCTCCCGACAGGGAGATCGCCCTTTACACTGAAGCTTTCTTT. This encodes CSAPDREIALYTEAFF.

This chain connects TRBV4-1 to TRBJ2-3, with 7 nucleotides matching TRBD2. Germline V gives CDR1 MGHRA, CDR2 YSYEKL. The length of the CDR3 is 17 residues. Trimming at V came to 3 bases and at J to 3 bases, leaving 12 bases not matched to a gene. The CDR3 DNA follows: TGCGCCAGCAGCCATCCTACTAGCGCGGCGCGGACAGATACGCAGTATTTT. It specifies CASSHPTSAARTDTQYF.

This clonotype was counted many times. This chain joins TRBV5-6 and TRBJ1-2, with TRBD1 matching over 9 bases. V lost 3 bases and J lost 2; bases outside the gene matches: 8. This CDR3 has 16 residues. Germline CDR1 SGHDT, CDR2 YYEEEE. For the CDR3, the DNA is TGTGCCAGCAGCTACGGGACAGGGACGGCAAACTATGGCTACACCTTC. As protein: CASSYGTGTANYGYTF.

This clonotype was detected a few times. The chain is built from TRBV11-2 and TRBJ1-2, with TRBD1 matching 8 bases. Germline assignment: CDR1 SGHAT and CDR2 FQNNGV. V was pared by 3 bases and J by 5 bases, with 5 bases of the junction left unmatched. The CDR3 consists of 14 residues. The CDR3 is CASSFTGQAYGYTF. CDR3 coding DNA: TGTGCCAGCAGCTTTACGGGACAGGCATATGGCTACACCTTC.

The chain carries TRBV10-1 and TRBJ2-2; D is uncertain. The CDR3 is 12 amino acids. Germline V gene lookup returns CDR1 WNHNN and CDR2 SYGVQD (reference sequence). With 8 bases removed from V and 6 bases from J, the gap between germline ends came to 10 bases. The CDR3 nucleotides read TGCGCCAGCCTTGGCCAATCCGGGGAGCTGTTTTTT. It is translated as CASLGQSGELFF.

The chain employs TRBV10-3 and TRBJ2-5; D is unclear. Trimming left V 10 bases short and J 1 base short, with 10 bases between. Germline CDR1 ENHRY, CDR2 SYGVKD. The CDR3 covers 12 residues. DNA for the CDR3: TGTGCCACCGGCCCGGGCCAAGAGACCCAGTACTTC. This sequence encodes CATGPGQETQYF.

The chain is built from TRBV5-1 and TRBJ2-7; 9 positions agree with TRBD1. J lost 3 bases, V lost 0 bases, and 7 bases had no gene match. The CDR3 covers 16 residues. Germline V lookup: CDR1 SGHRS, CDR2 YFSETQ. CDR3 region: CASSLGDRELRYEQYF. The CDR3 DNA reads as TGCGCCAGCAGCTTGGGGGACAGGGAGCTTCGCTACGAGCAGTACTTC.

This clonotype has a handful of counts. This chain uses TRBV7-2 with TRBJ2-3, with D perhaps TRBD2 (5 bases). Germline-derived CDR1 and CDR2 are SGHTA and FQGNSA. The CDR3 has 14 residues. V was clipped by 5 bases and J by 4 bases, with 13 bases between them. The CDR3 coding sequence is TGTGCCAGCAGCACAAGGGAGTGGGCAGATACGCAGTATTTT. It specifies CASSTREWADTQYF.

Details on this clonotype: The junction shows a germline mismatch at one end, possibly a read error. The CDR3 DNA is TGCGCCGGCAGCCAAGATGTCGACGGGAGGTATGGCTACACCTTC. Residues: CAGSQDVDGRYGYTF. This chain joins TRBV4-1 and TRBJ1-2; D not certain. This CDR3 is 15 amino acids long. The germline CDR1 and CDR2 sequences are MGHRA and YSYEKL.

The chain has TRBV14 and TRBJ2-7; 8 nucleotides line up with TRBD1. Germline V gives CDR1 SGHDN, CDR2 FVKESK. V shed 0 bases and J 3 bases; nucleotides not matched to a gene: 4. The CDR3 has 15 residues. The CDR3 sequence: CASSQETGGSYEQYF. The CDR3 bases are TGTGCCAGCAGCCAAGAAACAGGGGGTAGCTACGAGCAGTACTTC.

This rearrangement joins TRBV7-2 to TRBJ1-1; 7 nucleotides align to TRBD1. The V segment lost 4 bases and the J segment 4 bases; nucleotides outside the gene matches: 12. CDR3 length: 16 residues. The germline CDR1 and CDR2 sequences are SGHTA and FQGNSA. The CDR3 DNA reads as TGTGCCAGCAGCTCCGCTTGGGGAGGGGGCGGCACTGAAGCTTTCTTT. Residues: CASSSAWGGGGTEAFF.

V and J are TRBV4-2 and TRBJ2-2; D uncertain. This CDR3 contains 16 residues. Germline V CDR1 and CDR2: LGHNA, YNFKEQ. V lost 0 bases to trimming and J lost 5 bases, with 13 bases between them. CDR3 sequence (DNA): TGTGCCAGCAGCCAAGAATATACAGTAGAGACCGGGGAGCTGTTTTTT. Amino acid sequence: CASSQEYTVETGELFF.

With regard to this clonotype: One end of the junction does not line up with germline, which may come from a read error. The V and J genes are TRBV5-4 and TRBJ2-1; 7 bases align to TRBD1. CDR1 is SGHNT and CDR2 is YYREEE in the germline V gene (reference sequence). The CDR3 sequence is 13 residues long. The CDR3 region has the DNA TGTGCCGGCAGCCCAAGGGGGCTCGATGAGCAGTTCTTC. Protein: CAGSPRGLDEQFF.

The V call is TRBV7-9, the J call TRBJ1-5; no firm D call. Germline V gene sequence: CDR1 SEHNR, CDR2 FQNEAQ (reference sequence). Between the trimmed V and J ends, which lost 1 base and 5 bases, there was a span of 18 bases. This CDR3 comprises 17 residues. The CDR3 reads CASSLEVGGWSDQPQHF. The CDR3 DNA sequence: TGTGCCAGCAGCTTAGAGGTCGGAGGGTGGTCCGATCAGCCCCAGCATTTT.

This clonotype appeared a few times. The CDR3 coding sequence is TGTGCCAGCAGTGGTCCGTGGCAGGGCCCTGAAGCTTTCTTT. Translation gives CASSGPWQGPEAFF. The chain is built from TRBV25-1 and TRBJ1-1, with a possible D match to TRBD1 (5 bases). This CDR3 is 14 amino acids long. Germline V gene data show CDR1 as MGHDK and CDR2 as SYGVNS. The ends were cut back, 4 bases at V and 6 bases at J, with 15 bases in the middle.